This TCR beta chain was obtained from a study of CD8 T cells in ankylosing spondylitis (dated by TCRdb to the late 2010s). About the investigation overall: T cell receptor beta repertoires were profiled in healthy donors and ankylosing spondylitis patients so that disease-linked TCR variants could be found. In total, the full study cohort was made up of some 110 healthy donors and 25 ankylosing spondylitis patients. Peripheral blood was sampled, and synovial fluid was additionally collected from ankylosing spondylitis patients.

This clonotype was seen at least ten times. Its antigen is unknown. The record has no base qualities; no much larger clone is one base away. Here is what the overall study found, with its caveats: Some of the motif variants had been reported before in the synovial fluid and blood of reactive arthritis patients, a finding that suggests common disease-initiation mechanisms. A CD8+ phenotype was shown by the disease-linked clones, which were found at relatively low frequencies in peripheral blood. The disease-linked clones were reported to be significantly enriched in matched synovial fluid samples from ankylosing spondylitis patients. A TCR beta motif of eight highly homologous amino acid variants appeared characteristic of blood from ankylosing spondylitis patients.

Sequences MNHEY (CDR1) and SVGEGT (CDR2) are obtained from the germline V gene. The CDR3 has 12 amino acids, counting the end cysteine and phenylalanine. Only the CDR3 DNA is retained, 36 bases long and in frame from the first base. V is cut by 4 bases and J by 6 bases, and the space between the germline ends is 6 bases. Instrument used: Illumina HiSeq 2500. Quantitative 5'-RACE with molecular barcodes was used to prepare TCR beta libraries. Per the original workflow: A new computational method based on a probabilistic model of VDJ rearrangement was used to identify disease-linked TCR variants. TCRdb reanalyzed the raw reads on its own, using fastp at Q25 for trimming and MiXCR for clone calling, and kept in-frame beta chains. When rows share a CDR3 protein, they turn into one entry using the most common DNA and genes. TCRdb's processing, not the authors', yielded these V and J calls. Across this sample there are roughly 90,000 distinct CDR3 sequences, with roughly 8% seen only once. 9.9% of the sample rests with the top ten.

The clonotype comes from a male donor with ankylosing spondylitis or in good health (not recorded which). The chain uses TRBV6-2 or TRBV6-3 and TRBJ2-2; there is no confident call for the D gene. The sample consisted of blood, either unsorted or a sorted T cell fraction (not recorded which). In nucleotide form, the sequence is TGTGCCAGCAGTTCCGGGTCCGGGGAGCTGTTTTTT. The resulting protein is CASSSGSGELFF.